This TCR beta chain was documented in a study of response to subunit inactivated influenza vaccine. Findings and limits, study-wide: Authors suggested each seasonal flu vaccination may recruit only limited numbers of new T cells.

TCRdb independently ran MiXCR on the RT-PCR reads; one entry per CDR3 protein. The sample consists of roughly 500,000 distinct CDR3 sequences, 16% of them appearing once. The CDR3 is 18 amino acids. Germline CDR1 SGHRS, CDR2 YFSETQ. The ends lost 5 bases at V and 6 bases at J; junction bases unmatched: 18. This clonotype was found a few times. Its target is not known. Specimen: CD4+ T cells sorted from PBMCs, collected around 25 months after vaccination. V usage is TRBV5-1 and J usage is TRBJ2-1, with TRBD2 identical over 9 bases. The sequence derives from a man aged 50 to 75 who received an inactivated influenza vaccine. CDR3 sequence: CASSRRGLAGVVSNEQFF. CDR3 sequence (DNA): TGCGCCAGCAGTCGACGGGGGTTAGCGGGAGTGGTGTCCAATGAGCAGTTCTTC.